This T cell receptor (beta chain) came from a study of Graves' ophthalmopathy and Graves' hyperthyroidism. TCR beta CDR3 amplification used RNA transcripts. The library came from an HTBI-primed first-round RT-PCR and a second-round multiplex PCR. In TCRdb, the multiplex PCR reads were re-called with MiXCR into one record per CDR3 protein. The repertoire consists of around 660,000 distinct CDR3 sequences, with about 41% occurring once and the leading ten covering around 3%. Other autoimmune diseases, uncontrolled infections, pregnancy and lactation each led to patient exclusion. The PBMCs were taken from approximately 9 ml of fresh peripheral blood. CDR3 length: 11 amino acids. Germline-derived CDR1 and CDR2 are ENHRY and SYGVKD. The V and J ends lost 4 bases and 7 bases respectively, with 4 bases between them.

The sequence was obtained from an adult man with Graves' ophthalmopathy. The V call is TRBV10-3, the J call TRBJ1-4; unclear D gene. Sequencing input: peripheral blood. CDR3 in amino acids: CAISVSEKLFF. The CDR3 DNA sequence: TGTGCCATCAGTGTAAGTGAAAAACTGTTTTTT.